The present T cell receptor beta chain was sequenced within a study of response to subunit inactivated influenza vaccine. The table lists this clonotype with a few counts. The CDR3 is made up of 18 amino acids. Germline V gene sequence: CDR1 LGHNA, CDR2 YSLEER. V lost 0 bases and J lost 4, with 20 bases in between. Using its own MiXCR run on the RT-PCR reads, TCRdb lists one record per CDR3 protein. The repertoire holds about 620,000 distinct CDR3 sequences, with around 10% as singletons. This same sample was also taken into another study, of T cells expressing NK-cell markers. That source notes: Researchers built TCR beta cDNA using 5'RACE template switching with UMIs.

This TCR derives from a man over 45 who received an inactivated influenza vaccine. The sample here was PBMCs from blood, taken on the day of vaccination. The V gene is TRBV4-3, the J gene TRBJ2-3, with D unresolved. This CDR3 reads CASSQDRPATSPADTQYF. As DNA, the CDR3 is TGCGCCAGCAGCCAAGATAGACCTGCTACTTCGCCGGCAGATACGCAGTATTTT.